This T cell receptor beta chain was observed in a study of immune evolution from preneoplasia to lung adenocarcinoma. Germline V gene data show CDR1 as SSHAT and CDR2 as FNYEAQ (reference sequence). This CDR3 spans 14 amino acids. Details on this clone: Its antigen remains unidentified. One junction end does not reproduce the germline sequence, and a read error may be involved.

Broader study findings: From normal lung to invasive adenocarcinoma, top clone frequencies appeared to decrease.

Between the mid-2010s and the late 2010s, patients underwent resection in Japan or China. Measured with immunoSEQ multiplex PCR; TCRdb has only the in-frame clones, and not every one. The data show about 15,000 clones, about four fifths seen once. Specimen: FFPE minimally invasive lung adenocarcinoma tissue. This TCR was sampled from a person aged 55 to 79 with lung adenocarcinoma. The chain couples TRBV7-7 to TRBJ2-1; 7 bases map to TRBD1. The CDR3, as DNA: TGTGCTAGCAGCTTAGGAGGACAGGCCAATGAGCAGTTCTTC. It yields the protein CASSLGGQANEQFF.